The entry below describes one TCR beta chain. Trimming stripped 4 bases from V and 1 base from J, with 10 bases between. CDR1 and CDR2 (germline): SNHLY, FYNNEI. The CDR3 is 15 amino acids. The sample comes from a study of cytomegalovirus exposure and HLA in healthy donors. Primers: 60 Vbeta forward and 13 Jbeta reverse. The data were produced by immunoSEQ multiplex PCR, yet TCRdb's version contains in-frame clones alone and is incomplete. In the table there are over 100,000 clones, around two thirds of which are singletons. The sample was PBMCs. The chain joins TRBV2 to TRBJ1-4, with unresolved D. This TCR was sampled from a woman in her 40s in good health and CMV-seronegative. The CDR3 nucleotides are TGTGCCAGCAGTGTTAGGCGGGGAACTAATGAAAAACTGTTTTTT. Protein product: CASSVRRGTNEKLFF.